This TCR beta chain was found in a study of shared clonotypes between healthy human individuals. Concerning this clone itself: Its antigen is not identified.

The assay used deep level. Assay used: immunoSEQ multiplex PCR; TCRdb lists only in-frame clones, some missing. The sample holds roughly 2 million clones, roughly 94% seen once. Findings and caveats of the study: When compared with the clonotypes that were shared by all four sorted-subset donors, the non-shared clonotypes turned out to have lower generation probabilities.

The TCR sequence derives from a young man in good health. The sequenced sample was naive CD4+ T cells sorted from blood. Regarding subset: CD45RA+ positively selected.

Here the CDR3 reads CASSLVTGLSSYNSPLHF. CDR3 bases: TGTGCCAGCAGCTTAGTTACAGGATTGAGCTCCTATAATTCACCCCTCCACTTT. V usage is TRBV7-2 and J usage is TRBJ1-6; tentatively, D is TRBD1 (5 bases). Trimming left V 1 base short and J 0 bases short, with 13 bases between. CDR3 length equals 18 residues. The germline V gene has CDR1 SGHTA and CDR2 FQGNSA.